This passage covers 14 T cell receptor beta chains from one sample sequenced in a study of T cells in Graves' hyperthyroidism and ophthalmopathy (dated by TCRdb to between 2018 and 2021). Library preparation employed multiplex PCR. Sequencing relied on an Illumina HiSeq 2000. The TCR beta CDR3 regions were amplified from RNA transcripts. A first-round RT-PCR of the TCR CDR3 used the HTBI primer set with the Qiagen OneStep RT-PCR kit. Clones were called with MiXCR by TCRdb after fastp trimmed the public reads at Q25, and only in-frame beta chains were retained. Each record represents a unique CDR3 protein, reported with the most common genes and DNA among its rows. The sample yields roughly 500,000 distinct CDR3 sequences; approximately 49% were counted once. The ten largest clones take up roughly 45% of the sample. The sequenced material came from peripheral blood or thyroid tissue (not recorded which). Every receptor here comes from an adult woman with Graves' disease, either hyperthyroidism or ophthalmopathy (not recorded which).

The table lists this clonotype with many counts. The chain has TRBV12-3 or TRBV12-4 and TRBJ1-5, with TRBD1 matching 7 bases. The CDR3 extends over 14 amino acids. Trimming removed 6 bases from V and 6 bases from J; junction bases left unmatched: 8. CDR3 loop: CASRWTGGSQPQHF. In DNA, the CDR3 is TGTGCCAGCAGGTGGACAGGCGGGAGTCAGCCCCAGCATTTT.

This clonotype was counted many times. The gene calls are TRBV7-9 and TRBJ1-2, with TRBD1 matching over 9 bases. Germline CDR1 is SEHNR and CDR2 is FQNEAQ (reference sequence). The CDR3 consists of 14 residues. Trimming removed 5 bases from V and 5 bases from J; junction bases left unmatched: 6. CDR3 nucleotides: TGTGCCAGCAGCCCCGGGACAGGGTTATATGGCTACACCTTC. Translation: CASSPGTGLYGYTF.

This clonotype was counted at least ten times. The chain joins TRBV6-6 to TRBJ1-3; the match to TRBD1 covers 7 bases. V was pared by 6 bases and J by 4 bases, with 9 bases of the junction left unmatched. This CDR3 region has 15 residues. From germline, CDR1 is MNHNY and CDR2 SVGAGI (reference sequence). The CDR3 DNA reads as TGTGCCAGCAGGCTGGACAGGTCTGGGGGAAACACCATATATTTT. It yields the protein CASRLDRSGGNTIYF.

This clonotype was detected only once. Since the CDR3 does not end with the conserved phenylalanine or tryptophan, this likely comes from a read error. No DNA is shown, since the ends of the CDR3 on it are uncertain; the CDR3 is the one TCRdb lists. This chain uses TRBV20-1 with TRBJ1-2. The CDR3 is 9 amino acids in total, end residues counted. Germline-derived CDR1 and CDR2 are DFQATT and SNEGSKA (reference sequence). The CDR3: CSASTGNTI.

The V gene is TRBV28, the J gene TRBJ2-2, with D tentatively TRBD1 or TRBD2 (5 bases each). V lost 7 bases and J lost 5, with 11 bases in between. In germline, CDR1 is MDHEN, CDR2 SYDVKM. The CDR3 covers 13 residues. The CDR3 DNA follows: TGTGCCAGCACCACTAGGGGTACCGGGGAGCTGTTTTTT. Its translation: CASTTRGTGELFF.

The genes are TRBV10-3 and TRBJ1-2; 8 positions agree with TRBD1. Looked up from germline, CDR1 is ENHRY and CDR2 is SYGVKD. V shed 2 bases, J shed 8 bases, and the junction held 4 bases outside the gene matches. This CDR3 is 13 amino acids long. The CDR3 protein is CAISERDRIGYTF. The CDR3 DNA is TGTGCCATCAGTGAGAGGGACAGGATCGGCTACACCTTC.

This chain joins TRBV20-1 and TRBJ1-2; TRBD1 might be the D (6 bases). The CDR3 is 15 residues long. Germline CDR1 is DFQATT and CDR2 is SNEGSKA (reference sequence). The CDR3 spells CSVHLDRQPYYGYTF. The DNA for the CDR3 is TGCAGCGTCCACCTGGACAGACAACCTTACTATGGCTACACCTTC.

This clonotype was observed once. The rearrangement joins TRBV7-9 to TRBJ2-5, with a possible D match to TRBD1 (6 bases). Germline V CDR1 and CDR2: SEHNR, FQNEAQ (reference sequence). Trimming left V 5 bases short and J 5 bases short, with 18 bases between. The CDR3 sequence is 15 residues long. Here the CDR3 reads CASSRFGTLGETQYF. Here the CDR3 DNA reads TGTGCCAGCAGCCGATTCGGGACACTGGGCGAGACCCAGTACTTC.

This clonotype was observed a few times. J is TRBJ2-5 and V is TRBV2; tentatively, D is TRBD2 (6 bases). The CDR3 sequence is 13 residues long. Per germline, CDR1 SNHLY and CDR2 FYNNEI. The V end was cut by 6 bases, the J end by 4 bases, with 12 bases between. The CDR3 loop is CASRPLGGETQYF. The CDR3 DNA is TGTGCCAGCAGGCCGCTGGGGGGAGAGACCCAGTACTTC.

This clonotype was picked up a small number of times. The CDR3 reads CASSLGGLGGTQYF. CDR3 sequence (DNA): TGTGCCAGCAGCTTGGGGGGACTAGGCGGGACCCAGTACTTC. This sequence joins TRBV5-5 and TRBJ2-5, with 8 bases matching TRBD2. CDR3 size: 14 residues. CDR1 and CDR2 (germline): SGHKS, YYEKEE (reference sequence). After removal of 0 bases from V and 7 bases from J, the junction contained 5 bases not matched to a gene. Supplemented by reference TRBV5-5 and TRBJ2-5, the full variable domain reads DAGVTQSPTHLIKTRGQQVTLRCSPISGHKSVSWYQQVLGQGPQFIFQYYEKEERGRGNFPDRFSARQFPNYSSELNVNALLLGDSALYLCASSLGGLGGTQYFGPGTRLLVL.

The chain joins TRBV20-1 to TRBJ1-5, with D perhaps TRBD1 (5 bases). CDR1 DFQATT and CDR2 SNEGSKA come from the germline V gene (reference sequence). V was shortened by 5 bases and J by 3 bases, with 11 bases between the two germline ends. The CDR3 extends over 13 amino acids. CDR3: CSASGLHNQPQHF. The CDR3 DNA reads TGCAGTGCTTCGGGACTACACAATCAGCCCCAGCATTTT.

CDR3: CASRGQDAQETQYF. The DNA for the CDR3 is TGTGCCAGCCGGGGACAGGACGCCCAAGAGACCCAGTACTTC. This chain joins TRBV7-8 and TRBJ2-5, with 8 nucleotides matching TRBD1. The ends lost 8 bases at V and 1 base at J; junction bases unmatched: 6. In germline, CDR1 is SGHVS, CDR2 FQNEAQ. The CDR3 consists of 14 residues. Looking up the rest from reference TRBV7-8 and TRBJ2-5 gives the full variable domain: GAGVSQSPRYKVAKRGQDVALRCDPISGHVSLFWYQQALGQGPEFLTYFQNEAQLDKSGLPSDRFFAERPEGSVSTLKIQRTQQEDSAVYLCASRGQDAQETQYFGPGTRLLVL.

This chain links TRBV4-2 with TRBJ2-2; TRBD2 aligns across 9 bases. The CDR3 loop spans 17 amino acids. V shed 2 bases and J 5 bases; nucleotides not matched to a gene: 9. From germline, CDR1 is LGHNA and CDR2 YNFKEQ. The chain's CDR3 is CASSQNFGGRVTGELFF. CDR3 DNA sequence: TGTGCCAGCAGCCAAAACTTTGGCGGGAGGGTTACCGGGGAGCTGTTTTTT.

This clonotype has ten or more counts. The CDR3 sequence is CASRESGHRTGELFF. CDR3 DNA: TGTGCCAGCAGGGAGTCGGGACACCGAACCGGGGAGCTGTTTTTT. The V gene is TRBV2, the J gene TRBJ2-2; D possibly corresponds to TRBD1 (6 bases). The CDR3 runs to 15 residues. Germline lookup yields CDR1 SNHLY and CDR2 FYNNEI. V was shortened by 6 bases and J by 5 bases, with 16 bases between the two germline ends.